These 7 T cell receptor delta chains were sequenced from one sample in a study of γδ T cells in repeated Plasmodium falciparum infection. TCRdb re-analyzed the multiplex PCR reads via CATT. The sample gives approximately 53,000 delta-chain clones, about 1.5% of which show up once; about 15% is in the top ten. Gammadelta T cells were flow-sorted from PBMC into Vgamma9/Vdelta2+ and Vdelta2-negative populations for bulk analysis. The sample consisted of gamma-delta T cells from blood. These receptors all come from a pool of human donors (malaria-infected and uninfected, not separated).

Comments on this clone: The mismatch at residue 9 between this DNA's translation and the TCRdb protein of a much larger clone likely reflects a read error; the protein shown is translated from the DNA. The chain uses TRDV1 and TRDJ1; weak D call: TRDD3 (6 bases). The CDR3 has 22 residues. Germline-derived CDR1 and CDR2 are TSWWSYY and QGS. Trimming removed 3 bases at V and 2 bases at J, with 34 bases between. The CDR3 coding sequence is TGTGCTCTTGGGGACCATCACTACCTCTTTCACTGGGCCGCCCTCCGTACCGATAAACTCATCTTT. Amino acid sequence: CALGDHHYLFHWAALRTDKLIF.

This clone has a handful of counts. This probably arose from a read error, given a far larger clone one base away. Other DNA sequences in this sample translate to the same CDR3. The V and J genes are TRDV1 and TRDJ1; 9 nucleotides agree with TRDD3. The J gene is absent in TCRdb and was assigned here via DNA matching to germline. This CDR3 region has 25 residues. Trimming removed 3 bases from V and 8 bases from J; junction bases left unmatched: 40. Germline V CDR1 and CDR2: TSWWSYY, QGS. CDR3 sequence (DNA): TGTGCTCTTGGGGAGGCCCTATTCCTACGTTGGGTGCCTGGGGGATCCCGCCTACGGGGCTACAAACTCATCTTT. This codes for CALGEALFLRWVPGGSRLRGYKLIF.

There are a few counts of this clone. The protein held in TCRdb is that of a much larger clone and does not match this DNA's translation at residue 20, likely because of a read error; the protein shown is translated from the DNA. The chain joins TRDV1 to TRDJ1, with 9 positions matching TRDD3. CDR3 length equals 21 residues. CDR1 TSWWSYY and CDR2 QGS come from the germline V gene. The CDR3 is CALGDKTASPRTGGNTDKLTF. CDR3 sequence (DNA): TGTGCTCTTGGGGACAAGACAGCATCCCCTCGTACTGGGGGAAACACCGATAAACTCACCTTT.

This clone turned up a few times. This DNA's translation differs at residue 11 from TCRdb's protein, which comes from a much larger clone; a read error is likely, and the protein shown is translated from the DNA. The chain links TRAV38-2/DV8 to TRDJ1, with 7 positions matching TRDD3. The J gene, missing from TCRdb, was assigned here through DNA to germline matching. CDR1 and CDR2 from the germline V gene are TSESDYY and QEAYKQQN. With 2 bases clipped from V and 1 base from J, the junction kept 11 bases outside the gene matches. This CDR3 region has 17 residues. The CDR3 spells CAYRRLGTRPCTDKLIF. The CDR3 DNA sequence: TGTGCTTATAGGAGACTGGGGACGAGACCCTGCACCGATAAACTCATCTTT.

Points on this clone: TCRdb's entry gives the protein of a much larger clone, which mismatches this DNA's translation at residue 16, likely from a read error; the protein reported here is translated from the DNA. As DNA, the CDR3 is TGTGCTCTTGGGGAACCCGCCACCCTGGGGGATCCGAACACCGATAGACTCATCTTT. Its translation: CALGEPATLGDPNTDRLIF. The chain links TRDV1 to TRDJ1; TRDD3 matches at 9 bases. The J gene, not given by TCRdb, was assigned here from a germline match of the nucleotide sequence. Germline V CDR1 and CDR2: TSWWSYY, QGS. This CDR3 has 19 residues.

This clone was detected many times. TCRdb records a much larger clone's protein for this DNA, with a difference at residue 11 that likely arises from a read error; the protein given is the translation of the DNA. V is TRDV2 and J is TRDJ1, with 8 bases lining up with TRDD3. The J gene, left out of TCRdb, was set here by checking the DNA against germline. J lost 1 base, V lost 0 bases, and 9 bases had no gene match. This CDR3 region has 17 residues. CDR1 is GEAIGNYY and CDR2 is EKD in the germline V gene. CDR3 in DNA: TGTGCCTGTGACACCGTCTCCGGGATACGAAGCACCGATAAACTCATCTTT. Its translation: CACDTVSGIRSTDKLIF.

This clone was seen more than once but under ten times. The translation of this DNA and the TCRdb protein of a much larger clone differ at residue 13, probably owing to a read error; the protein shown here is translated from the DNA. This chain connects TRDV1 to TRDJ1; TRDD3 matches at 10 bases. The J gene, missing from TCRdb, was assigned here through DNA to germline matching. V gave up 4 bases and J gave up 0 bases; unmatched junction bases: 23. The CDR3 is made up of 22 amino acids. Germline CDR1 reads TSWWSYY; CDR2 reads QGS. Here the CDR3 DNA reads TGTGCTCTTGGGGCCCCTGTTGGGCCTGACTGGGGGATGTTGACGTACACCGATAAACTCATCTTT. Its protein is CALGAPVGPDWGMLTYTDKLIF.